The entry that follows covers one T cell receptor beta chain sequence. This clonotype was observed a few times. There is no known antigen for this receptor. No much larger clone exists at a distance of one base, and base qualities are not known. Stable Graves' hyperthyroidism was defined as no progression to ophthalmopathy during 18 months of follow-up. Hyperthyroidism patients were newly diagnosed, with disease duration under 2 months, and aged 18 to 65 years. Patients with uncontrolled infections, other autoimmune diseases, pregnancy or lactation were excluded. Diagnoses were based on clinical symptoms, serum thyroxine and TRAb, thyroid ultrasound and orbital computed tomography. PBMCs were isolated from 7.5 to 10 ml of fresh peripheral blood by Ficoll-Paque density gradient centrifugation. Trizol reagent was used to extract total RNA, and RNA quality was then checked on an Agilent 2100 Bioanalyzer.

The data are from a study of T cells in Graves' hyperthyroidism and ophthalmopathy (dated by TCRdb to the late 2010s). Study-wide context: Peripheral blood was collected at initial diagnosis, before any treatment. To identify TCR V-J signatures that set the groups apart, the researchers used a discovery cohort of 100 patients, made up of approximately 43 with Graves' ophthalmopathy and about 60 with stable Graves' hyperthyroidism. An independent validation cohort of under 20 hyperthyroidism patients and about 15 patients who later progressed to ophthalmopathy tested prospective prediction of ophthalmopathy. The roughly 100 discovery patients were randomly divided into training and test sets at a 7:3 ratio. In addition, the study compared T-cell repertoires in thyroid tissue and in blood from roughly six Graves' hyperthyroidism patients. Following sampling, methimazole starting at 30 mg daily was given to hyperthyroidism patients, and high-dose intravenous methylprednisolone was given to ophthalmopathy patients. According to the paper, TCR Vbeta CDR3 sequencing was carried out on over 130 peripheral blood samples, which came from around 43 ophthalmopathy, around 74 hyperthyroidism and roughly 17 progressor patients.

The germline V gene provides CDR1 MGHRA and CDR2 YSYEKL. The junction carries 9 bases between V and J, which are trimmed by 6 bases and 0 bases respectively. Taken from cysteine to phenylalanine, the CDR3 has 14 residues. Of the read, only the CDR3 DNA is kept; its 42 bases are in frame from base 1. The TCR beta CDR3 regions were amplified from RNA transcripts. The TCR CDR3 was subjected to a first round of RT-PCR using the HTBI primer set and the Qiagen OneStep RT-PCR kit. Libraries were constructed in a second round of multiplex PCR, after which size selection and purification were performed. Paired-end sequencing of the libraries was performed with 100 bp reads on an Illumina HiSeq2000. Regarding the original processing steps: Raw data were processed with SOAPnuke, discarding reads with adapters, uncalled bases, mean Phred below 15, or no exact constant-primer or identifier match. COPE v1.2.5 was used to merge high-quality paired reads, and clonotypes were defined as unique nucleotide sequences. Clonotypes were aligned to IMGT TRBV, TRBD and TRBJ reference segments using MiTCR v1.1. Only V-J combinations with frequency above 0.0001, covering 99% to 99.2% of repertoires, were analysed. The TCS score was defined as F50 (clonal expansion) divided by E x V (chaos), with BLOSUM62-based TCRdist calculated between CDR3 peptides within each V-J. Welch's t-statistics and random forest reduced fewer than 550 V-J features to roughly 13, which were used in a naive Bayes classifier (R e1071). The Morisita-Horn index was used to measure how similar the thyroid and blood repertoires were. TCRdb ran its own pipeline on the public reads, namely fastp trimming at Q25 and MiXCR clone calling, and kept in-frame beta chains. Every entry covers one CDR3 protein and lists the most common genes and DNA from its rows. For this entry, the V and J calls and clone size follow TCRdb and not the study's own pipeline. In all, the sample holds 750,000 to 900,000 distinct CDR3 sequences, and 38% of those were seen once. In total, the top ten clones hold 7% to 10% of the sample.

Beyond this particular receptor, the publication reports: Most expanded thyroid clonotypes (frequency above 0.001) were also found in blood, which suggests that blood repertoires may mirror thyroid immune responses. Ophthalmopathy was separated from stable hyperthyroidism by a 13 V-J signature model, with just over 85% sensitivity and 81% to 83% specificity obtained in cross-validation and 80%/75% obtained in testing. In validation, the model predicted progression to ophthalmopathy a median of about 6 months before onset, with 65% to 71% sensitivity and roughly 77% specificity. Sample size was not statistically predetermined, and blinding of investigators to group allocation was not performed.

The source is a young man with Graves' hyperthyroidism. The chain employs TRBV4-1 and TRBJ1-5; the D gene remains uncertain. The sample was blood. The DNA sequence follows: TGCGCCAGCAGTATATATCATAGCAATCAGCCCCAGCATTTT. Its translation reads: CASSIYHSNQPQHF.